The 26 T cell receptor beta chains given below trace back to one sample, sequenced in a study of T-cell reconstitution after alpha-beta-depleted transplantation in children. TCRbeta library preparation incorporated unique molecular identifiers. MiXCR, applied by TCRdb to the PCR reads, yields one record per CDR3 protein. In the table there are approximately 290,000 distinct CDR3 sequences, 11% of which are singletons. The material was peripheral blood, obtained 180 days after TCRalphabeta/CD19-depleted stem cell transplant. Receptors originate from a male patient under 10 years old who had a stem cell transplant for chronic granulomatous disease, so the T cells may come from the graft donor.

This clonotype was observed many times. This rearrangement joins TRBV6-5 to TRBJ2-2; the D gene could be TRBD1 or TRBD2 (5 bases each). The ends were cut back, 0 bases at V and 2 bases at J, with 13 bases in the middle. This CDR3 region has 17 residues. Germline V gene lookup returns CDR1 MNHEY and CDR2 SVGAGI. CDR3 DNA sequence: TGTGCCAGCAGTTACTCGGGACCACGCGGCAACACCGGGGAGCTGTTTTTT. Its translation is CASSYSGPRGNTGELFF.

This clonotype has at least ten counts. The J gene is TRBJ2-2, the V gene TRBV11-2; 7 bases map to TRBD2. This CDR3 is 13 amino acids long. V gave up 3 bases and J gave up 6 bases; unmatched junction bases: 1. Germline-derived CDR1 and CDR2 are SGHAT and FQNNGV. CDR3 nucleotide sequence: TGTGCCAGCAGCTTGACTAGCCCCGGGGAGCTGTTTTTT. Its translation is CASSLTSPGELFF.

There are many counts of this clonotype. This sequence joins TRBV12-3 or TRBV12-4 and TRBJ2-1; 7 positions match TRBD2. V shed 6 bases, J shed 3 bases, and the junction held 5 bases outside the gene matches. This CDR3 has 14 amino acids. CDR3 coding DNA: TGTGCCAGCAGAATCCGGGACTACTACAATGAGCAGTTCTTC. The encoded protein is CASRIRDYYNEQFF.

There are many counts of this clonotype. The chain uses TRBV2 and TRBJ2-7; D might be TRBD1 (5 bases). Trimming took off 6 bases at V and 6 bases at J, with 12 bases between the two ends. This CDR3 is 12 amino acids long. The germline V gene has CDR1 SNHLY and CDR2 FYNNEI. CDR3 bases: TGTGCCAGCAGAGCAGGGTTAGCCGAGCAGTACTTC. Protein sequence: CASRAGLAEQYF.

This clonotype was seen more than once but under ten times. The CDR3 nucleotides are TGCAGTGCTAGAGTGTCGGGACAGGGGATCAATGAGCAGTTCTTC. It specifies CSARVSGQGINEQFF. The chain uses TRBV20-1 and TRBJ2-1; 10 nucleotides agree with TRBD1. The J segment lost 6 bases and the V segment lost 1 base, leaving 6 bases of the junction unmatched. The CDR3 length is 15 residues. Germline V gives CDR1 DFQATT, CDR2 SNEGSKA (reference sequence).

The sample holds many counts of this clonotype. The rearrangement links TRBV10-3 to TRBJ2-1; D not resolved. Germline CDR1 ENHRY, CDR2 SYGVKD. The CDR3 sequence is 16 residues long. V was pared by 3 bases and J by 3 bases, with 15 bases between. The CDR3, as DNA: TGTGCCATCAGTGATCCCAAAACTGGATTCTACAATGAGCAGTTCTTC. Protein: CAISDPKTGFYNEQFF.

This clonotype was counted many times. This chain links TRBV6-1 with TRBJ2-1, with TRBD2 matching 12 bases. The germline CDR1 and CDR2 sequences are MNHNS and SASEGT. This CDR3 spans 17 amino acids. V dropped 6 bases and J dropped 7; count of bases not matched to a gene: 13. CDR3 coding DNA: TGTGCCAGCAGGCGCAATACCGGGACTAGCGGGTTGAATGAGCAGTTCTTC. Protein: CASRRNTGTSGLNEQFF.

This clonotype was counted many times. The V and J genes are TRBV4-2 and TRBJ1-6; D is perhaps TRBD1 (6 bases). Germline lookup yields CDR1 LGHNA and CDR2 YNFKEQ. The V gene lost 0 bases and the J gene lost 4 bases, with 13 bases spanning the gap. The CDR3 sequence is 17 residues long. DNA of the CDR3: TGTGCCAGCAGCCAAGATGGGGGGCGCGGGTATAATTCACCCCTCCACTTT. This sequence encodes CASSQDGGRGYNSPLHF.

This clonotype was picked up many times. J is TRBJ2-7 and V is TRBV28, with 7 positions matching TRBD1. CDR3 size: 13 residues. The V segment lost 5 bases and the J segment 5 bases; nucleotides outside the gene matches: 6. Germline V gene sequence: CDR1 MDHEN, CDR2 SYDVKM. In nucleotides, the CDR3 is TGTGCCAGCAGTCGGCGCGACAGGGACGAGCAGTACTTC. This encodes CASSRRDRDEQYF.

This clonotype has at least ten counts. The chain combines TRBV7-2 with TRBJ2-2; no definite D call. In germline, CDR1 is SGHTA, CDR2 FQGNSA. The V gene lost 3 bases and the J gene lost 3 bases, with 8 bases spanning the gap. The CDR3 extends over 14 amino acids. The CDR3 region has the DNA TGTGCCAGCAGCTTGGAACGGCACACCGGGGAGCTGTTTTTT. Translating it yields CASSLERHTGELFF. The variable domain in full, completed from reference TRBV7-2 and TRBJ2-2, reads GAGVSQSPSNKVTEKGKDVELRCDPISGHTALYWYRQSLGQGLEFLIYFQGNSAPDKSGLPSDRFSAERTGGSVSTLTIQRTQQEDSAVYLCASSLERHTGELFFGEGSRLTVL.

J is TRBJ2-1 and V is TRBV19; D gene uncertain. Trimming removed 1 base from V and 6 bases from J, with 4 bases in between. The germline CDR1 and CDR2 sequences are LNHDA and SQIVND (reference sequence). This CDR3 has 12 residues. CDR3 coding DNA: TGTGCCAGTAGTATAGTGGGCAATGAGCAGTTCTTC. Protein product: CASSIVGNEQFF.

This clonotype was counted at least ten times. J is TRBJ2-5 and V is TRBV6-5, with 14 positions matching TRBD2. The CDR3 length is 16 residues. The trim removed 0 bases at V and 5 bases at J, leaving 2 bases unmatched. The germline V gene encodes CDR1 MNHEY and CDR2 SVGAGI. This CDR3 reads CASSYSGLAGVETQYF. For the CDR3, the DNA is TGTGCCAGCAGTTACTCGGGACTAGCGGGAGTCGAGACCCAGTACTTC.

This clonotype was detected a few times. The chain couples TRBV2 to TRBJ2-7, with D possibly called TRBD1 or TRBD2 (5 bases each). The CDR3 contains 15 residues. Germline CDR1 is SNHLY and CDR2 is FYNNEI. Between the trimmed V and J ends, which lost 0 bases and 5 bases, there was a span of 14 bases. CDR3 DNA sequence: TGTGCCAGCAGTGAAGCGCTAGTATTGGGGGACGAGCAGTACTTC. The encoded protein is CASSEALVLGDEQYF.

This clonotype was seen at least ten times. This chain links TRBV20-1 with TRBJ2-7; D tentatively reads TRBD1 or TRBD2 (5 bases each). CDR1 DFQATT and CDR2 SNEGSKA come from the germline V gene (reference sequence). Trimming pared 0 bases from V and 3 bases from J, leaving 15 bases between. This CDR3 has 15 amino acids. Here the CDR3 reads CSARDVGTVLYEQYF. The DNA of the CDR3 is TGCAGTGCTAGAGATGTCGGGACGGTCCTCTACGAGCAGTACTTC.

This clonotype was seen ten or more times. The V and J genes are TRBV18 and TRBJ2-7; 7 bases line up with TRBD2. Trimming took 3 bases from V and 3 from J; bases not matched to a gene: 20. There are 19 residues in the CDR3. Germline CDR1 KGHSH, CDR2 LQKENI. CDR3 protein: CASSPLPFGAGDLFYEQYF. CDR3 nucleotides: TGTGCCAGCTCACCGCTCCCCTTTGGCGCGGGAGATCTATTCTACGAGCAGTACTTC.

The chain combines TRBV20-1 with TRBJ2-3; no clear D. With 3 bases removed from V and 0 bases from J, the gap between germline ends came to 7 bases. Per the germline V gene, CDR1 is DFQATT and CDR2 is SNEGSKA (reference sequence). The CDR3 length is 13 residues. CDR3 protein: CSASRRSTDTQYF. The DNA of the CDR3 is TGCAGTGCTAGCCGGCGTAGCACAGATACGCAGTATTTT.

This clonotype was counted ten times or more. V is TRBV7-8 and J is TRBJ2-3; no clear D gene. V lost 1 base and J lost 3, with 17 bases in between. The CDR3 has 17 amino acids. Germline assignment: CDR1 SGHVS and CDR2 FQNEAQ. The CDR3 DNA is TGTGCCAGCAGCTTAGGTCGGGTAGCCCGAAGGACAGATACGCAGTATTTT. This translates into CASSLGRVARRTDTQYF.

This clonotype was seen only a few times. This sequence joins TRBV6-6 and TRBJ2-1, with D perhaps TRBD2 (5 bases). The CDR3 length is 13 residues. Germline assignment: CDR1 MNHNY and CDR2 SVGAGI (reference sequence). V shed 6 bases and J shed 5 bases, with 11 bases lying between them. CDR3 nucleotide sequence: TGTGCCAGCAGCTTCGGACTGAACAATGAGCAGTTCTTC. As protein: CASSFGLNNEQFF.

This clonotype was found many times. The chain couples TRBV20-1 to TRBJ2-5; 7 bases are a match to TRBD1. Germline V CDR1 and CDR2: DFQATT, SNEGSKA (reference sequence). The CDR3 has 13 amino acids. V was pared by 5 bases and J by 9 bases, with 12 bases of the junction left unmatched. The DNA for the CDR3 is TGCAGTGCTGGACGGGACAGTGCTGAGGCCCAGTACTTC. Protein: CSAGRDSAEAQYF.

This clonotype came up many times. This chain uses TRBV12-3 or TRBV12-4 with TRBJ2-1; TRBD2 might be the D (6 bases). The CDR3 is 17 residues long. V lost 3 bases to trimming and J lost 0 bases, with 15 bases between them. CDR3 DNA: TGTGCCAGCAGTTTTTCCGGGACTGCCAGCTCCTACAATGAGCAGTTCTTC. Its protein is CASSFSGTASSYNEQFF.

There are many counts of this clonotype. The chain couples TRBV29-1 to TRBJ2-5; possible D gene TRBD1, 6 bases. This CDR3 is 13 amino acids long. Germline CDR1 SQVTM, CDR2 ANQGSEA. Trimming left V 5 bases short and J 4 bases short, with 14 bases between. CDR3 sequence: CSVPLTGGETQYF. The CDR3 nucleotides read TGCAGCGTTCCTCTGACAGGAGGAGAGACCCAGTACTTC.

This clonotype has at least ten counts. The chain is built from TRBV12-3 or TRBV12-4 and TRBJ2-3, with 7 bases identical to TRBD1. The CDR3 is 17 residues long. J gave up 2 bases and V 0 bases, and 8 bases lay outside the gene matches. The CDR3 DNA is TGTGCCAGCAGTTTAGCGCTAACGGGACAGTACACAGATACGCAGTATTTT. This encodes CASSLALTGQYTDTQYF.

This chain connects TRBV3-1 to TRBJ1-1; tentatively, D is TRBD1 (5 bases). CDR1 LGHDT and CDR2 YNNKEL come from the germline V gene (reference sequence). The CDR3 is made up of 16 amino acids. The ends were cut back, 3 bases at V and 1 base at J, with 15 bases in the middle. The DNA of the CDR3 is TGTGCCAGCAGCCACGATCCGGGACTAGGGAACACTGAAGCTTTCTTT. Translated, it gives CASSHDPGLGNTEAFF.

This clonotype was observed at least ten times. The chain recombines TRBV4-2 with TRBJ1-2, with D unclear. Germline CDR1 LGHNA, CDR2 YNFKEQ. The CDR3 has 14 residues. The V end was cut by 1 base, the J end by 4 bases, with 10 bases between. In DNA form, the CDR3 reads TGTGCCAGCAGCCAAGCCGCGGGGTCCTATGGCTACACCTTC. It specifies CASSQAAGSYGYTF.

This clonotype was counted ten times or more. In DNA, the CDR3 is TGCAGTGCTAGAGATGAAACTAGCTCCTACAATGAGCAGTTCTTC. Its translation: CSARDETSSYNEQFF. This chain links TRBV20-1 with TRBJ2-1, with a weak D call TRBD2 (5 bases). The CDR3 contains 15 residues. Germline V gene data show CDR1 as DFQATT and CDR2 as SNEGSKA (reference sequence). V lost 0 bases, J lost 0 bases, and 9 bases lay in between.

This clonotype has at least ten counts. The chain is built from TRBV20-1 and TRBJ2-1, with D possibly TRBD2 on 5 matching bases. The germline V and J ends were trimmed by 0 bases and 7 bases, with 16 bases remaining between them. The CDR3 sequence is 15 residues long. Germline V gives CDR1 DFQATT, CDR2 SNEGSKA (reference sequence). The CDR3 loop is CSARDGGVRTNEQFF. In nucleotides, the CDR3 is TGCAGTGCTAGAGATGGAGGTGTGAGGACTAATGAGCAGTTCTTC.